This T cell receptor beta chain was captured by sequencing in a study of siplizumab effects on memory and regulatory T cells. General study results and limits: Siplizumab produced a significant reduction in alloreactive sequences that were traceable to unstimulated CD4+ memory cells. Assignment of a naive or memory phenotype failed for roughly 75-95% of the proliferating CD4+ or CD8+ clones. Memory cells seemed less diverse than naive T cells, which also seemed major contributors to the alloresponse. Sequences below about 10^-5 frequency were poorly captured. As a result, only a minor fraction of alloreactive clones mapped to unstimulated subsets.

As for this clone: The antigen is undetermined.

Trimming at V came to 7 bases and at J to 4 bases, leaving 7 bases not matched to a gene. This CDR3 is built from 14 residues. In germline, CDR1 is SGHRS, CDR2 YFSETQ. Libraries were prepared by immunoSEQ multiplex PCR; TCRdb keeps only in-frame clonotypes and omits some of them. Of 100,000 or so clones in the sample, approximately 91% are singletons; the top ten hold around 12%. Sequences were obtained from non-Treg CD4+ T cells sorted from blood. The receptor's source is a human donor in good health. This sequence joins TRBV5-1 and TRBJ2-3; 9 nucleotides agree with TRBD2. The CDR3 nucleotides are TGCGCCAGCTATAGCGGGAGATTACCAGATACGCAGTATTTT. It translates to CASYSGRLPDTQYF.